The 5 T cell receptor beta chains below were found in one sample sequenced in a study of blood T cell repertoires in COVID-19. The repertoire was sequenced with immunoSEQ multiplex PCR; TCRdb's copy has only in-frame clones and lacks some. The sample has some 240,000 clones; around four fifths are singletons. The sample consisted of PBMCs or T cells enriched from blood (not recorded which). The receptors shown here come from a man aged 25-40 years with acute COVID-19.

This chain uses TRBV28 with TRBJ2-7; 12 nucleotides align to TRBD2. CDR3 length: 14 amino acids. V lost 6 bases to trimming and J lost 2 bases; unmatched junction nucleotides: 2. Germline V gene data show CDR1 as MDHEN and CDR2 as SYDVKM. The CDR3 bases are TGTGCCAGCAGGTCTAGCGGGGGGGCCTACGAGCAGTACGTC. Its protein product is CASRSSGGAYEQYV.

This clone was found once. At one end, the junction sequence differs from germline, possibly due to a read error. The V and J genes are TRBV5-1 and TRBJ2-3; 7 bases line up with TRBD2. Germline V gene lookup returns CDR1 SGHRS and CDR2 YFSETQ. The CDR3 consists of 17 residues. In DNA form, the CDR3 reads TGTGCCAGCAGCCCACAGACCGGGACTACATTGTCAGATACGCAGTATTTT. This encodes CASSPQTGTTLSDTQYF.

The chain joins TRBV11-3 to TRBJ2-1; TRBD2 is a possible D gene (5 bases). V was clipped by 5 bases and J by 10 bases, with 15 bases between them. CDR3 length: 13 amino acids. CDR1 is SGHNT and CDR2 is YENEEA in the germline V gene. CDR3 coding DNA: TGTGCCAGCAGCACCCGGACTTCAAGGGAGCAGTTCTTC. It yields the protein CASSTRTSREQFF.

This clone was counted a single time. J is TRBJ2-1 and V is TRBV11-2, with 8 positions matching TRBD2. The ends lost 3 bases at V and 10 bases at J; junction bases unmatched: 11. The CDR3 covers 15 residues. The germline CDR1 and CDR2 sequences are SGHAT and FQNNGV. In nucleotides, the CDR3 is TGTGCCAGCAGCTTTGGAGGAGCGGGAGCGGGGGAGCAGTTCTTC. Protein product: CASSFGGAGAGEQFF.

The chain recombines TRBV6-4 with TRBJ2-3; D is possibly TRBD2 (5 bases). V was shortened by 6 bases and J by 0 bases, with 13 bases between the two germline ends. The CDR3 is 15 amino acids. Germline V CDR1 and CDR2: MRHNA, SNTAGT. The CDR3 here is CASRLSGTSTDTQYF. CDR3 nucleotide sequence: TGTGCCAGCAGACTAAGCGGTACTAGCACAGATACGCAGTATTTT.